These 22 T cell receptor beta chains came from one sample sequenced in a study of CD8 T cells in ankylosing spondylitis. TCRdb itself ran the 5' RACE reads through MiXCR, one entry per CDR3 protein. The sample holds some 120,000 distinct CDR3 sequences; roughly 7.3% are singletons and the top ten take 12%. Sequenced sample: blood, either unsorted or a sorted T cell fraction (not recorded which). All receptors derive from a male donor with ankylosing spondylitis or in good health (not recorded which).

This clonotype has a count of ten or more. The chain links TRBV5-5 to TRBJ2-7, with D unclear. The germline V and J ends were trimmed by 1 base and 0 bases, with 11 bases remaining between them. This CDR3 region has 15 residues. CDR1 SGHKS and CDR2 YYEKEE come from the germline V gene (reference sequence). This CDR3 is CASSLLFESSYEQYF. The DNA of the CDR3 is TGTGCCAGCAGCTTGCTTTTCGAGAGCTCCTACGAGCAGTACTTC.

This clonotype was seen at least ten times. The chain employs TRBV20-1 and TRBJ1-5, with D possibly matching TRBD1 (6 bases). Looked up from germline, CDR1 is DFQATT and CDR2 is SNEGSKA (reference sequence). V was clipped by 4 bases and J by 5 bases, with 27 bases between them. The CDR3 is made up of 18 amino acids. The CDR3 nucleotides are TGCAGTGCTAAAGAGTGGGGCAGGGGCAAGATTATCGATCAGCCCCAGCATTTT. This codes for CSAKEWGRGKIIDQPQHF.

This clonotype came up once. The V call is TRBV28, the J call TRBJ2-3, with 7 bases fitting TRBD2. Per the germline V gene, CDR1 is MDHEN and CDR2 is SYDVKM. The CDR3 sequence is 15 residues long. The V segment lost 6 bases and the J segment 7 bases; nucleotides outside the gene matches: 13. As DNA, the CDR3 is TGTGCCAGCAGCCGTGTGGGGACTACGGTCTATACGCAGTATTTT. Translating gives CASSRVGTTVYTQYF.

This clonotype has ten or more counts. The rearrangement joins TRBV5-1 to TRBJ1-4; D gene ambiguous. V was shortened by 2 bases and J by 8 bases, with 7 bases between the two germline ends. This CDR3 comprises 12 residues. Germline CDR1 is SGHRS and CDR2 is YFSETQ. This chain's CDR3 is CASSFPGEKLFF. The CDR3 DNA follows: TGCGCCAGCAGCTTCCCCGGGGAAAAACTGTTTTTT.

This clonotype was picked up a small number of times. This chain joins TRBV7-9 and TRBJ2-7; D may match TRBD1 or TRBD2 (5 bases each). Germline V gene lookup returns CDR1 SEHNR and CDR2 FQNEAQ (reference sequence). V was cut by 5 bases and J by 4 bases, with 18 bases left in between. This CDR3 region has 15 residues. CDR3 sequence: CASSLGDPAVYEQYF. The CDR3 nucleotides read TGTGCCAGCAGCCTCGGGGACCCGGCCGTATACGAGCAGTACTTC.

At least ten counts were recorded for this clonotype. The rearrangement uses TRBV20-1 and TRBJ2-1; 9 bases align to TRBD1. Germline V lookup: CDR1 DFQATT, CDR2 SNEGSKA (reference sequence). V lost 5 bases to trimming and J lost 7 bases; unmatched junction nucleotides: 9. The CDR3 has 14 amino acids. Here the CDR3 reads CSASGQGSLNEQFF. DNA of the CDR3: TGCAGTGCTTCAGGACAGGGGAGTTTGAATGAGCAGTTCTTC.

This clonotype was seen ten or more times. The CDR3 nucleotides read TGCGCCAGCAGCTTGGCGGGGGCACGTTTAGCTTTCTTT. Translation: CASSLAGARLAFF. The chain has TRBV5-1 and TRBJ1-1; the D gene is possibly TRBD1 (6 bases). There are 13 residues in the CDR3. The germline V gene encodes CDR1 SGHRS and CDR2 YFSETQ. Trimming pared 0 bases from V and 10 bases from J, leaving 13 bases between.

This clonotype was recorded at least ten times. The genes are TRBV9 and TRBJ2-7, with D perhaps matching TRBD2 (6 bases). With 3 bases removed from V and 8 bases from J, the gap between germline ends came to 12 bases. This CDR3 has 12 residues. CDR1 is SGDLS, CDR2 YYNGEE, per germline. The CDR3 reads CASSAAEGKQYF. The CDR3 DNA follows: TGTGCCAGCAGCGCCGCGGAGGGTAAGCAGTACTTC.

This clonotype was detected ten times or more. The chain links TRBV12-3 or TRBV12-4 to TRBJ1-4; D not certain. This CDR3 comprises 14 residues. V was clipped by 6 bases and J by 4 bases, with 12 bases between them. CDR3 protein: CASRLDGYNEKLFF. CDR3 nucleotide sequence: TGTGCCAGCAGGCTGGACGGATATAATGAAAAACTGTTTTTT.

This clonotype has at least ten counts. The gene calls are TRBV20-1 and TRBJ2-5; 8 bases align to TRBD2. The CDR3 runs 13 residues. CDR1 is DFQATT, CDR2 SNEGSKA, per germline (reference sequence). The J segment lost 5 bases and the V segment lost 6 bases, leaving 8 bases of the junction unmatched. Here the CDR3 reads CSADGASGETQYF. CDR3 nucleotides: TGCAGTGCCGACGGGGCTAGCGGGGAGACCCAGTACTTC.

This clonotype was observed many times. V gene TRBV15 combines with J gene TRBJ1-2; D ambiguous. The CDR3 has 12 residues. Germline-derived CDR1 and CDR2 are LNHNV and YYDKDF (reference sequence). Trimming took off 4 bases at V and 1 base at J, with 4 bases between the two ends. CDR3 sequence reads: CATSNGNYGYTF. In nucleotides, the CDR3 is TGTGCCACCAGCAACGGTAACTATGGCTACACCTTC. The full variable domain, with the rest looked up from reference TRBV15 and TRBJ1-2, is DAMVIQNPRYQVTQFGKPVTLSCSQTLNHNVMYWYQQKSSQAPKLLFHYYDKDFNNEADTPDNFQSRRPNTSFCFLDIRSPGLGDTAMYLCATSNGNYGYTFGSGTRLTVV.

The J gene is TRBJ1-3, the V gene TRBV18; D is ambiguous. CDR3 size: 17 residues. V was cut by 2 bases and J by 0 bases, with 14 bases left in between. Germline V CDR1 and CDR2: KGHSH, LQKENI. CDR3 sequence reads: CASSPTRQQYSGNTIYF. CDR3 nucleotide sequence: TGTGCCAGCTCACCAACTCGTCAGCAGTACTCTGGAAACACCATATATTTT.

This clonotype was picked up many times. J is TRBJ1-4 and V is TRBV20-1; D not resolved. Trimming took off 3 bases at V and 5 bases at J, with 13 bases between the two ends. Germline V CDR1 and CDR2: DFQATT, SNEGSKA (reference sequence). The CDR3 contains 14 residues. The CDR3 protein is CSARKGLPNEKLFF. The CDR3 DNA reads TGCAGTGCTAGGAAAGGACTGCCAAATGAAAAACTGTTTTTT.

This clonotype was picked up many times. CDR3 loop: CASSAPRQGLRDTQYF. The CDR3 DNA follows: TGTGCCAGCAGCGCCCCAAGACAGGGGCTCAGAGATACGCAGTATTTT. The genes are TRBV5-6 and TRBJ2-3; 8 bases are a match to TRBD1. With V trimmed by 4 bases and J by 5 bases, 12 bases remained unmatched. CDR3 length: 16 amino acids. Germline lookup yields CDR1 SGHDT and CDR2 YYEEEE.

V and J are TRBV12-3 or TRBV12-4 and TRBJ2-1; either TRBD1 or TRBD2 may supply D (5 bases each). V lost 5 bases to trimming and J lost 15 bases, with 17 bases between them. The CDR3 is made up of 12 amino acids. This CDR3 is CASSPRPGGGFF. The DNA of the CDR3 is TGTGCCAGCAGTCCCCGGCCAGGTGGGGGGTTCTTC.

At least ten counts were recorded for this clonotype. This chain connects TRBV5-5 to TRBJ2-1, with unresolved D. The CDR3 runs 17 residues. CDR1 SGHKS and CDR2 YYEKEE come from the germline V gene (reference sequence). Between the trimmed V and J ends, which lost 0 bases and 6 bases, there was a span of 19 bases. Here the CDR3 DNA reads TGTGCCAGCAGCTTGGTTGGGGTCTCCGTCCTTACCAATGAGCAGTTCTTC. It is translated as CASSLVGVSVLTNEQFF.

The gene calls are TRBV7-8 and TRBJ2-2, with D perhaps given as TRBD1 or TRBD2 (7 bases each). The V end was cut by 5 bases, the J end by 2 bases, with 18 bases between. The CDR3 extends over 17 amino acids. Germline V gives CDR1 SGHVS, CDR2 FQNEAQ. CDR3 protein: CASSAPSGTVNTGELFF. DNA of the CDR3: TGTGCCAGCAGCGCTCCGAGCGGGACAGTCAACACCGGGGAGCTGTTTTTT.

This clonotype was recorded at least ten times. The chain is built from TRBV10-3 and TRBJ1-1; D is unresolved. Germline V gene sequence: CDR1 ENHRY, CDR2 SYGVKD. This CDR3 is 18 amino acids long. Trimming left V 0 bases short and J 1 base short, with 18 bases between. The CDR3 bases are TGTGCCATCAGTGAGTCGGACGGTACATTGTTTGGGAACACTGAAGCTTTCTTT. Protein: CAISESDGTLFGNTEAFF.

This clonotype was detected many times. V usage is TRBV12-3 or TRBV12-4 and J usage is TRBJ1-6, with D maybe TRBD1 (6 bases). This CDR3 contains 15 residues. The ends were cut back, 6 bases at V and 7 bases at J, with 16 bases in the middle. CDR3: CASSPRFQGNSPLHF. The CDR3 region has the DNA TGTGCCAGCAGCCCCCGGTTCCAGGGGAATTCACCCCTCCACTTT.

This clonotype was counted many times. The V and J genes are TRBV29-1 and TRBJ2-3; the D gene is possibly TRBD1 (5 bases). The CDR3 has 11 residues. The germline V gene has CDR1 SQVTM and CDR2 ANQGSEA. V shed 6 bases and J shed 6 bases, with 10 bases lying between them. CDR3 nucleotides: TGCAGCGTAAAGCAGGGTGATACGCAGTATTTT. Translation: CSVKQGDTQYF.

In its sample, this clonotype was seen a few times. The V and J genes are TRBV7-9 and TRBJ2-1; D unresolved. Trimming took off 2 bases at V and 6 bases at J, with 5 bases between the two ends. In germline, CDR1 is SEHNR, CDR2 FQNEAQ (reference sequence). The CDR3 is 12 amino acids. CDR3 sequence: CASSLLFNEQFF. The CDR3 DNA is TGTGCCAGCAGCTTACTCTTCAATGAGCAGTTCTTC.

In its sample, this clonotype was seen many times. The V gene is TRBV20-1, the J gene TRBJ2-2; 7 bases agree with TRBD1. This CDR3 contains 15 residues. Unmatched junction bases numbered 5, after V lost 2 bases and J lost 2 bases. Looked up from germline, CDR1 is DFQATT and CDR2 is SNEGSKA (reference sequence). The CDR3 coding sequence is TGCAGTGCTAGAAGGGACAGCGACAACACCGGGGAGCTGTTTTTT. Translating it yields CSARRDSDNTGELFF.